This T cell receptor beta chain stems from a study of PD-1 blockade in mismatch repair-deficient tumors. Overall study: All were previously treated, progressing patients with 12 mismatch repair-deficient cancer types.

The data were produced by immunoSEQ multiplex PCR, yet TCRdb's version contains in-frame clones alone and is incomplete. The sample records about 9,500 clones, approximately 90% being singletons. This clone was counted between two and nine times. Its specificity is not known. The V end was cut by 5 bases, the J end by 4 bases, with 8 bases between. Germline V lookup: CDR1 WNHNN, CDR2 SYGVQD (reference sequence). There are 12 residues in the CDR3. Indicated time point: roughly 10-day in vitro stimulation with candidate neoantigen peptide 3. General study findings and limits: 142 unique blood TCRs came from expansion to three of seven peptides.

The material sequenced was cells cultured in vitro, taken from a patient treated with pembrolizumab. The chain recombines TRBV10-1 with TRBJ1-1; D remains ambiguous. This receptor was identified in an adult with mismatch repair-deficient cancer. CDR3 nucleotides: TGCGCCAGCAGTATGACGTTCACTGAAGCTTTCTTT. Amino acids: CASSMTFTEAFF.